This entry concerns a single T cell receptor beta chain. This clonotype was seen a few times. It lacks a known antigen. Qualities for individual bases were not recorded, and no much larger clone is one base off. This sample is part of a study of T cells in Graves' hyperthyroidism and ophthalmopathy (dated by TCRdb to between 2018 and 2021). Study-level background: Peripheral blood samples were taken at initial diagnosis, before any treatment was given. The paper describes TCR Vbeta CDR3 sequencing of fewer than 150 peripheral blood samples, made up of 43 ophthalmopathy patients, some 76 hyperthyroidism patients and around 17 progressor patients. To identify TCR V-J signatures that set the groups apart, the researchers used a discovery cohort of more than 95 patients, made up of approximately 43 with Graves' ophthalmopathy and 57 with stable Graves' hyperthyroidism. Whether ophthalmopathy could be predicted prospectively was tested in an independent validation cohort made up of about 20 hyperthyroidism patients plus 17 patients who later progressed to ophthalmopathy. For training and testing, the 100 or so patients in the discovery cohort were randomly divided in a 7:3 ratio. After blood sampling, hyperthyroidism patients were treated with methimazole at a starting dose of 30 mg daily, and ophthalmopathy patients were treated with high-dose intravenous methylprednisolone. In addition, the study compared T-cell repertoires in thyroid tissue and in blood from five to seven Graves' hyperthyroidism patients. General findings and caveats noted by the study authors: Most expanded thyroid clonotypes (frequency above 0.001) were also detected in blood, suggesting blood repertoires may reflect thyroid immune responses. In validation, the model predicted progression to ophthalmopathy with approximately 70% sensitivity and approximately 72% specificity, a median of around six months before onset. Sample size was not statistically predetermined, and investigators were not blinded to group allocation. Ophthalmopathy was separated from stable hyperthyroidism by a 13 V-J signature model, with around 88% sensitivity and around 81% specificity obtained in cross-validation and 80%/75% obtained in testing.

Hyperthyroidism patients were aged 18 to 65 years and newly diagnosed, with disease duration of less than 2 months. Patients with uncontrolled infections, other autoimmune diseases, pregnancy or lactation were excluded. Diagnoses were established on the basis of clinical symptoms, serum thyroxine and TRAb, thyroid ultrasound, and orbital computed tomography. Blood from progressor patients was drawn when they were first diagnosed with hyperthyroidism, before any ophthalmopathy symptoms appeared. PBMCs were isolated from about 9.1 ml of fresh peripheral blood by Ficoll-Paque density gradient centrifugation. Progressor patients were first diagnosed with Graves' hyperthyroidism and then developed ophthalmopathy during follow-up. Trizol reagent was used to extract total RNA, and RNA quality was then checked on an Agilent 2100 Bioanalyzer. Trimming removed 1 base from V and 5 bases from J, leaving 18 bases between the germline ends. CDR1 and CDR2, looked up from the germline V gene (reference sequence), are DFQATT and SNEGSKA. The CDR3, from cysteine to phenylalanine, totals 17 residues. Just the 51-base CDR3 DNA is kept, in frame starting at base 1.

TCR beta CDR3 regions were amplified from RNA transcripts. The TCR CDR3 was subjected to a first round of RT-PCR using the HTBI primer set and the Qiagen OneStep RT-PCR kit. The libraries were constructed in a second round of multiplex PCR and then size-selected and purified. Paired-end sequencing of the libraries was performed with 100 bp reads on an Illumina HiSeq2000. As for how the authors treated the data: Raw data were processed with SOAPnuke, discarding reads with adapters, uncalled bases, mean Phred below 15, or no exact constant-primer or identifier match. High-quality paired reads were merged using COPE v1.2.5, and each unique nucleotide sequence was defined as a clonotype. Clonotypes were aligned to IMGT TRBV, TRBD and TRBJ reference segments using MiTCR v1.1. The analysis included only V-J combinations with a frequency above 0.0001, which together covered approximately 99% of the repertoires. A TCS score was defined as the ratio between F50 (clonal expansion) and ExV (chaos), using BLOSUM62-based TCRdist between CDR3 peptides within each V-J. Welch's t-statistics and random forest reduced roughly 530 V-J features to about 13, which were used in a naive Bayes classifier (R e1071). TCRdb reanalyzed the raw reads on its own, using fastp at Q25 for trimming and MiXCR for clone calling, and kept in-frame beta chains. All rows with the same CDR3 protein become a single entry with the most common DNA and genes. These V and J calls derive from TCRdb rather than the authors' analysis. The sample includes about 720,000 distinct CDR3 sequences, with around 19% observed a single time. The ten largest account for 16% of the sample.

Source material: blood. This TCR derives from a woman in her forties or fifties with Graves' hyperthyroidism that later progressed to Graves' ophthalmopathy. The V gene is TRBV20-1 and the J gene is TRBJ1-6, with no confident D gene call. The CDR3 region: CSARVREWATNNSPLHF. In nucleotide form, the sequence is TGCAGTGCTAGAGTCCGGGAATGGGCCACTAATAATTCACCCCTCCACTTT.